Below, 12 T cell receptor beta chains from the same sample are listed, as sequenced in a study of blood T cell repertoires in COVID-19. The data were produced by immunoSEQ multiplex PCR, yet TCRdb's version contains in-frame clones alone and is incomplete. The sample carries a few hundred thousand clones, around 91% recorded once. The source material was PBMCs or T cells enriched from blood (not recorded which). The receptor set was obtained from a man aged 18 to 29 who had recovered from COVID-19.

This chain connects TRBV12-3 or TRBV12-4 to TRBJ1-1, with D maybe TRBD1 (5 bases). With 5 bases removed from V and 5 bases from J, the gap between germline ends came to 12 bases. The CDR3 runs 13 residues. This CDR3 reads CASSRQGWTEAFF. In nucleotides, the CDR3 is TGTGCCAGCAGTCGCCAGGGATGGACTGAAGCTTTCTTT.

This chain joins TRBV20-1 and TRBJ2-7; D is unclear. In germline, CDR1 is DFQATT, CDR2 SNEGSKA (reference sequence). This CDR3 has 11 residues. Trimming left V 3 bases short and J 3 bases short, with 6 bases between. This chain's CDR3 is CSASNSYEQYF. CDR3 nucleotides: TGCAGTGCTAGCAATAGCTACGAGCAGTACTTC.

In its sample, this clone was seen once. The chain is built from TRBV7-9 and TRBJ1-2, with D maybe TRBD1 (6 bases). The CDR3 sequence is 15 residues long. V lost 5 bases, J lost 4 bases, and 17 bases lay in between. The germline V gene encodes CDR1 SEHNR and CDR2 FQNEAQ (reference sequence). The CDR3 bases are TGTGCCAGCAGCGCCCCAGAGGGGGAGCTCTATGGCTACACCTTC. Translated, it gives CASSAPEGELYGYTF.

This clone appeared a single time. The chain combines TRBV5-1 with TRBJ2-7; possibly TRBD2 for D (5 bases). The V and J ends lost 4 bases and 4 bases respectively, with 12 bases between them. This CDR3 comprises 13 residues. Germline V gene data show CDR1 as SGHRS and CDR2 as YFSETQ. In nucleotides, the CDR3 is TGCGCCAGCAGCGTCGGACGGGGATACGAGCAGTACTTC. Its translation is CASSVGRGYEQYF.

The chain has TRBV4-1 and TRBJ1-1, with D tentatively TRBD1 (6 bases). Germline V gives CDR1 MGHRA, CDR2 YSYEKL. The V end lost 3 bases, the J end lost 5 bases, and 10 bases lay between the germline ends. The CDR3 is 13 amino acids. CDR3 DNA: TGCGCCAGCAGCCACGAGACAGGTACTGAAGCTTTCTTT. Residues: CASSHETGTEAFF.

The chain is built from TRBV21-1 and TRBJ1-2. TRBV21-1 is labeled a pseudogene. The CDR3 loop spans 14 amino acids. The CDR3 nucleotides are TGTGCCAGCAGCAAGCGGGTTAGGAGGGCCGGCTACACCTTC. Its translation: CASSKRVRRAGYTF.

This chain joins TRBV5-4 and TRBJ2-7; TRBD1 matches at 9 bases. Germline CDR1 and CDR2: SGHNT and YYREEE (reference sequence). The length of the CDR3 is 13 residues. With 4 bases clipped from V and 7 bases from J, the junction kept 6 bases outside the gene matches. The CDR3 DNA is TGTGCCAGCAGCGTACAGGGGGCACGGGAGCAGTACTTC. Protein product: CASSVQGAREQYF.

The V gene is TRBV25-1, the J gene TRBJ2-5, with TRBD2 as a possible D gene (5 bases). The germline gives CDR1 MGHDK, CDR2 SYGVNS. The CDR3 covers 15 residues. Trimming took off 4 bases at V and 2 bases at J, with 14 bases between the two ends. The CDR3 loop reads CASSVPSNEQETQYF. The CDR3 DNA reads TGTGCCAGCAGTGTCCCTAGCAACGAGCAAGAGACCCAGTACTTC.

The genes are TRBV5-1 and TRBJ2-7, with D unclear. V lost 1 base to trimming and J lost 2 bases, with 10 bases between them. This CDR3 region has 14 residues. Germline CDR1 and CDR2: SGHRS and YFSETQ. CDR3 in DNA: TGCGCCAGCAGCTTGAAGGTAGACACCTACGAGCAGTACTTC. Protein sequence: CASSLKVDTYEQYF.

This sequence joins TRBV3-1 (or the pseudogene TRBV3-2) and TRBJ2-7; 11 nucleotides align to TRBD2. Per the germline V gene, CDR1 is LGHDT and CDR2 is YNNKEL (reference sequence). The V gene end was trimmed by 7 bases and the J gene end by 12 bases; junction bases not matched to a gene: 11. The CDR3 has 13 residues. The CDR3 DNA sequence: TGTGCCAGCACTCAAGGTCTAGCGGGAGGTATGTACTTC. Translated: CASTQGLAGGMYF.

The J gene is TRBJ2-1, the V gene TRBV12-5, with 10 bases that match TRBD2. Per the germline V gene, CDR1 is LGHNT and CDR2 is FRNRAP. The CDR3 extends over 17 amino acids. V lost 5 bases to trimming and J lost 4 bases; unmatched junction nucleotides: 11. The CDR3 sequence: CASGTPTSGFRYNEQFF. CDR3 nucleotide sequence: TGTGCTAGTGGTACCCCGACTAGCGGGTTCCGATACAATGAGCAGTTCTTC.

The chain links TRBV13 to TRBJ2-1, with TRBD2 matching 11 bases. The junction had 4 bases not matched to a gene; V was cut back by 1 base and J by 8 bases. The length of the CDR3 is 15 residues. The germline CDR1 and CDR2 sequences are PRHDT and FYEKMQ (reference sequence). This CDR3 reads CASSLVSGGAHEQFF. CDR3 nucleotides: TGTGCCAGCAGCTTAGTTAGCGGGGGGGCCCATGAGCAGTTCTTC.